This TCR beta chain is drawn from a study of cytomegalovirus exposure and HLA in healthy donors. Whole-study findings and limits: According to a later analysis, TCR clusters from the first cohort tended to co-occur in the 120 or so validation repertoires. Cytomegalovirus association was listed for about 170 TCR beta chains.

Some clones are missing from TCRdb's copy, which holds only in-frame ones; the method was immunoSEQ multiplex PCR. The sample has roughly 120,000 clones; around nine tenths are singletons. Losses at the gene ends were 0 bases for V and 3 bases for J; bases not matched to a gene: 5. Germline V gene sequence: CDR1 SEHNR, CDR2 FQNEAQ (reference sequence). The CDR3 contains 15 residues. The study drew the donors from its approximately 110-subject validation cohort, separate from the approximately 700-subject first cohort. About this clone: The target antigen is unknown.

The V gene is TRBV7-9, the J gene TRBJ2-7; 7 bases are a match to TRBD2. The TCR was taken from a woman between 18 and 29 years old in good health and CMV-seropositive. Sequenced input: PBMCs. CDR3 DNA sequence: TGTGCCAGCAGCTTAGCCCGGCTAGCGGACTACGAGCAGTACTTC. It encodes CASSLARLADYEQYF.